One and the same sample provided the 27 T cell receptor beta chains below, sequenced in a study of blood T cell repertoires in COVID-19. Profiled with immunoSEQ multiplex PCR; TCRdb holds only in-frame clones, not every one. Of about 360,000 clones in the sample, 65% to 90% were seen once. Material: peripheral blood. The receptors stem from a woman aged 55-70 years with COVID-19, enrolled during active disease.

Here the CDR3 reads CASSPGTRGNQPQHF. The CDR3 DNA sequence: TGTGCCAGTAGTCCCGGGACTAGGGGCAATCAGCCCCAGCATTTT. The chain recombines TRBV19 with TRBJ1-5, with a tentative D call TRBD1 (5 bases). This CDR3 spans 15 amino acids. Looked up from germline, CDR1 is LNHDA and CDR2 is SQIVND (reference sequence). Deletions cut 5 bases from V and 2 bases from J, with 13 bases between.

This clone was recorded once. V and J are TRBV6-5 and TRBJ1-2; D is unresolved. Trimming removed 2 bases from V and 3 bases from J, with 10 bases in between. The CDR3 extends over 14 amino acids. Germline V gene data show CDR1 as MNHEY and CDR2 as SVGAGI. DNA for the CDR3: TGTGCCAGCAGTTACACCCGGGGAGACTATGGCTACACCTTC. Translated, it gives CASSYTRGDYGYTF.

The chain links TRBV6-6 to TRBJ1-3, with 8 bases fitting TRBD1. CDR3 length: 16 amino acids. The trim removed 3 bases at V and 4 bases at J, leaving 8 bases unmatched. Germline CDR1 MNHNY, CDR2 SVGAGI (reference sequence). The CDR3 DNA sequence: TGTGCCAGCAGTTATGTCGACAGGGGTTTCGGAAACACCATATATTTT. This encodes CASSYVDRGFGNTIYF.

The chain has TRBV6-5 and TRBJ2-7; perhaps TRBD2 as D (5 bases). There are 13 residues in the CDR3. The V gene's germline CDR1 is MNHEY and CDR2 SVGAGI. V gave up 6 bases and J gave up 3 bases, with 12 bases separating them. The CDR3 DNA reads as TGTGCCAGCAGGGTAAACGGGATCTACGAGCAGTACTTC. This sequence encodes CASRVNGIYEQYF.

The chain links TRBV6-2 or TRBV6-3 to TRBJ1-1; 7 nucleotides agree with TRBD1. V lost 2 bases to trimming and J lost 5 bases; unmatched junction nucleotides: 8. Germline CDR1 reads MNHEY; CDR2 reads SVGEGT. The CDR3 is 15 residues long. This CDR3 is CASSYGDRGGTEAFF. The CDR3 coding sequence is TGTGCCAGCAGTTACGGGGACAGAGGTGGAACTGAAGCTTTCTTT.

This clone showed up just once. The chain is built from TRBV20-1 and TRBJ2-5, with a weak D call TRBD2 (6 bases). The V and J ends lost 3 bases and 6 bases respectively, with 8 bases between them. The CDR3 contains 11 residues. Germline CDR1 and CDR2: DFQATT and SNEGSKA (reference sequence). CDR3 protein: CSARAGKTQYF. CDR3 sequence (DNA): TGCAGTGCTAGGGCGGGGAAGACCCAGTACTTC.

V usage is TRBV6-6 and J usage is TRBJ2-5, with 8 positions matching TRBD1. V shed 0 bases, J shed 5 bases, and the junction held 2 bases outside the gene matches. The germline CDR1 and CDR2 sequences are MNHNY and SVGAGI (reference sequence). This CDR3 spans 14 amino acids. CDR3 loop: CASSYSTGDETQYF. Here the CDR3 DNA reads TGTGCCAGCAGTTACTCGACAGGGGACGAGACCCAGTACTTC.

This rearrangement joins TRBV28 to TRBJ2-7; tentatively, D is TRBD2 (7 bases). This CDR3 spans 16 amino acids. Germline values: CDR1 MDHEN, CDR2 SYDVKM. Trimming stripped 5 bases from V and 3 bases from J, with 20 bases between. The CDR3: CASSPAGAGEGYEQYF. The DNA for the CDR3 is TGTGCCAGCAGTCCGGCCGGGGCAGGGGAGGGCTACGAGCAGTACTTC.

The chain carries TRBV9 and TRBJ1-6; D not resolved. Germline values: CDR1 SGDLS, CDR2 YYNGEE. This CDR3 contains 16 residues. V lost 3 bases to trimming and J lost 0 bases, with 10 bases between them. The DNA for the CDR3 is TGTGCCAGCAGCGGGGGAGGGAGCTCCTATAATTCACCCCTCCACTTT. It specifies CASSGGGSSYNSPLHF. The full variable domain, rest sourced from reference TRBV9 and TRBJ1-6, is DSGVTQTPKHLITATGQRVTLRCSPRSGDLSVYWYQQSLDQGLQFLIQYYNGEERAKGNILERFSAQQFPDLHSELNLSSLELGDSALYFCASSGGGSSYNSPLHFGNGTRLTVT.

The chain carries TRBV14 and TRBJ2-7; 9 bases map to TRBD1. Germline CDR1 is SGHDN and CDR2 is FVKESK. The trim removed 0 bases at V and 2 bases at J, leaving 5 bases unmatched. This CDR3 has 16 amino acids. The CDR3 nucleotides read TGTGCCAGCAGCCAAGAAACAGGGGGCCTAACCTACGAGCAGTACTTC. Amino acid sequence: CASSQETGGLTYEQYF. Full variable domain (missing parts from reference TRBV14 and TRBJ2-7): EAGVTQFPSHSVIEKGQTVTLRCDPISGHDNLYWYRRVMGKEIKFLLHFVKESKQDESGMPNNRFLAERTGGTYSTLKVQPAELEDSGVYFCASSQETGGLTYEQYFGPGTRLTVT.

V gene TRBV19 combines with J gene TRBJ1-2; a weak D match, TRBD1 (5 bases). Trimming removed 9 bases at V and 5 bases at J, with 16 bases between. Germline values: CDR1 LNHDA, CDR2 SQIVND (reference sequence). This CDR3 contains 13 residues. For the CDR3, the DNA is TGTGCCAGCCGACCGGGGGAAGGTTATGGCTACACCTTC. Residues: CASRPGEGYGYTF.

This chain connects TRBV18 to TRBJ1-3; D gene unclear. Per germline, CDR1 KGHSH and CDR2 LQKENI. CDR3 length equals 15 residues. The V end was cut by 5 bases, the J end by 2 bases, with 13 bases between. The CDR3 loop reads CASSANGGAGNTIYF. CDR3 bases: TGTGCCAGCTCAGCAAATGGCGGAGCTGGAAACACCATATATTTT.

Regarding this clone: This same CDR3 is encoded by further DNA sequences in the sample. The rearrangement joins TRBV7-9 to TRBJ1-5; no definite D call. This CDR3 is built from 14 residues. The ends were cut back, 5 bases at V and 1 base at J, with 9 bases in the middle. Germline V lookup: CDR1 SEHNR, CDR2 FQNEAQ (reference sequence). The CDR3 region has the DNA TGTGCCAGCAGCAGGACTGGGAGCAATCAGCCCCAGCATTTT. Translated, it gives CASSRTGSNQPQHF.

This clone was counted a single time. Other DNA variants within this sample encode the same CDR3. The chain carries TRBV5-1 and TRBJ1-2; 9 bases are a match to TRBD1. Germline trimming cut 4 bases from V and 2 bases from J; bases unmatched to any gene: 3. This CDR3 has 14 amino acids. Per the germline V gene, CDR1 is SGHRS and CDR2 is YFSETQ. CDR3 protein: CASSQGQGNYGYTF. CDR3 nucleotides: TGCGCCAGCAGCCAGGGACAGGGAAACTATGGCTACACCTTC.

V and J are TRBV5-1 and TRBJ1-1; 8 bases agree with TRBD1. The junction had 11 bases not matched to a gene; V was cut back by 2 bases and J by 11 bases. Germline V gene lookup returns CDR1 SGHRS and CDR2 YFSETQ. The CDR3 runs 14 residues. CDR3 coding DNA: TGCGCCAGCAGCTTTTCAGCGCAGGGGGCGGGCGCTTTCTTT. Its translation is CASSFSAQGAGAFF.

This clone was recorded a few times. The V gene is TRBV19, the J gene TRBJ2-1, with 12 bases fitting TRBD2. Unmatched junction bases numbered 14, after V lost 3 bases and J lost 5 bases. The CDR3 has 19 residues. CDR1 is LNHDA and CDR2 is SQIVND in the germline V gene (reference sequence). The CDR3 region has the DNA TGTGCCAGTAGTATTGGTCCCGTTCTAGCGGGGGGGTGGAACAATGAGCAGTTCTTC. Amino acids: CASSIGPVLAGGWNNEQFF.

This chain links TRBV5-5 with TRBJ1-5, with 7 nucleotides matching TRBD1. The CDR3 runs 15 residues. CDR1 SGHKS and CDR2 YYEKEE come from the germline V gene (reference sequence). V lost 1 base and J lost 6; bases outside the gene matches: 7. DNA of the CDR3: TGTGCCAGCAGCTTGAAAACTCAGGGGGGTCAGCCCCAGCATTTT. It encodes CASSLKTQGGQPQHF.

The rearrangement joins TRBV7-8 to TRBJ2-5; 9 nucleotides line up with TRBD2. Trimming removed 5 bases from V and 5 bases from J; junction bases left unmatched: 9. The CDR3 runs to 15 residues. Germline V CDR1 and CDR2: SGHVS, FQNEAQ. Here the CDR3 reads CASSISGGYVETQYF. The CDR3 bases are TGTGCCAGCAGCATTAGCGGGGGCTACGTGGAGACCCAGTACTTC.

This clone appeared a few times. The V gene is TRBV12-2, the J gene TRBJ1-1; no check of the table's D call, TRBD1, against the DNA was made. TRBV12-2 corresponds to a pseudogene. The CDR3 totals 16 residues. In DNA form, the CDR3 reads TGTGCAAGTCGCTTAGTGGGTCCAGACATGAACACTGAAGCTTTCTTT. Its translation: CASRLVGPDMNTEAFF.

A word on this clone: The sample holds other DNA sequences that translate to the same CDR3. The chain carries TRBV11-2 and TRBJ2-7; 12 nucleotides align to TRBD2. V lost 1 base to trimming and J lost 4 bases; unmatched junction nucleotides: 2. Germline V gene data show CDR1 as SGHAT and CDR2 as FQNNGV. The CDR3 extends over 15 amino acids. The CDR3 DNA reads as TGTGCCAGCAGCTTAGGGACTAGCGGGACATACGAGCAGTACTTC. Translation: CASSLGTSGTYEQYF.

The V and J genes are TRBV7-2 and TRBJ2-7; D not certain. Germline V lookup: CDR1 SGHTA, CDR2 FQGNSA. The CDR3 loop spans 15 amino acids. Trimming removed 4 bases at V and 2 bases at J, with 15 bases between. For the CDR3, the DNA is TGTGCCAGCAGCTGGGTAGCCCTTCCCACCTACGAGCAGTACTTC. It encodes CASSWVALPTYEQYF.

The chain is built from TRBV3-1 (or the pseudogene TRBV3-2) and TRBJ1-1; TRBD1 matches 7 bases. CDR1 LGHDT and CDR2 YNNKEL come from the germline V gene (reference sequence). The CDR3 runs to 14 residues. The ends lost 4 bases at V and 3 bases at J; junction bases unmatched: 5. CDR3 loop: CASSLPDRDTEAFF. The DNA of the CDR3 is TGTGCCAGCAGCCTACCTGACAGGGACACTGAAGCTTTCTTT.

The chain joins TRBV12-3 or TRBV12-4 to TRBJ1-1; unclear D gene. This CDR3 contains 13 residues. Trimming took 6 bases from V and 3 from J, leaving 11 bases between them. In nucleotides, the CDR3 is TGTGCCAGCAGCCGCTCCGGAGACACTGAAGCTTTCTTT. Its protein is CASSRSGDTEAFF.

The chain is built from TRBV5-1 and TRBJ2-1; 15 bases agree with TRBD2. The germline gives CDR1 SGHRS, CDR2 YFSETQ. The V segment lost 4 bases and the J segment 8 bases; nucleotides outside the gene matches: 13. CDR3 length: 18 amino acids. The CDR3 coding sequence is TGCGCCAGCAGCCCGGGACTAGCGGGGGGCCACCTAGGGGATGAGCAGTTCTTC. It codes for CASSPGLAGGHLGDEQFF.

This chain joins TRBV6-5 and TRBJ1-1, with a tentative D call TRBD1 (6 bases). Germline CDR1 MNHEY, CDR2 SVGAGI. The CDR3 runs to 15 residues. The V end lost 6 bases, the J end lost 1 base, and 15 bases lay between the germline ends. This CDR3 reads CASRLQGNGNTEAFF. In DNA, the CDR3 is TGTGCCAGCAGACTACAGGGTAATGGGAACACTGAAGCTTTCTTT.

About this clone itself: At the DNA level, this CDR3 is encoded by other sequences in the same sample as well. The chain joins TRBV5-1 to TRBJ2-7, with D maybe TRBD2 (6 bases). V shed 0 bases and J shed 3 bases, with 7 bases lying between them. Germline V gene data show CDR1 as SGHRS and CDR2 as YFSETQ. This CDR3 is built from 13 residues. CDR3 sequence: CASSLGAGYEQYF. For the CDR3, the DNA is TGCGCCAGCAGCTTGGGAGCGGGCTACGAGCAGTACTTC.

The chain couples TRBV12-5 to TRBJ2-7; D is unclear. Germline CDR1 and CDR2: LGHNT and FRNRAP. This CDR3 spans 15 amino acids. V was shortened by 0 bases and J by 4 bases, with 13 bases between the two germline ends. CDR3 DNA sequence: TGTGCTAGTGGTTTGGTACGGGTCATACTTTACGAGCAGTACTTC. This gives the protein CASGLVRVILYEQYF.